The T cell receptor beta chain under discussion was sequenced for a study of blood T cell repertoires in COVID-19. Study-level background: The United States, Italy and Spain supplied acute and convalescent COVID-19 samples. The analysed material was cDNA or gDNA that came from T cells, B-cell-depleted T cells, or PBMCs.

Assay used: immunoSEQ multiplex PCR; TCRdb lists only in-frame clones, some missing. The repertoire holds 200,000 to 250,000 clones, with 85% to 90% as singletons. V was clipped by 1 base and J by 6 bases, with 17 bases between them. The germline gives CDR1 MNHEY, CDR2 SMNVEV (reference sequence). CDR3 length: 16 residues. The V call is TRBV27, the J call TRBJ2-3; TRBD1 might be the D (6 bases). Sequences were obtained from peripheral blood. This receptor was taken from a man between 50 and 59 years old with acute or convalescent COVID-19. CDR3 sequence reads: CASSLFSDLRGDTQYF. CDR3 nucleotide sequence: TGTGCCAGCAGTTTATTTTCGGACTTGAGGGGGGATACGCAGTATTTT.